Sequencing of this TCR beta chain was carried out in a study of blood T cell repertoires in COVID-19. V dropped 1 base and J dropped 1 base, with 10 bases sitting between them. Germline-derived CDR1 and CDR2 are SGHRS and YFSETQ. This CDR3 contains 15 residues. Clones were read by immunoSEQ multiplex PCR, and TCRdb kept only the in-frame ones, dropping some. This table holds about 260,000 clones, about 88% found once. The table lists this clone with a count of one. The chain employs TRBV5-1 and TRBJ2-3, with D tentatively TRBD2 (6 bases). Sequencing was carried out using peripheral blood. The clonotype comes from a man aged 60 to 75 who had recovered from COVID-19. The chain's CDR3 is CASSLNGGGTDTQYF. Written as DNA, the CDR3 is TGCGCCAGCAGCTTGAACGGCGGGGGCACAGATACGCAGTATTTT.